The rows below give T cell receptor beta chains drawn from one sample of a study of shared clonotypes between healthy human individuals. Measured with immunoSEQ multiplex PCR; TCRdb has only the in-frame clones, and not every one. The sample holds more than 850,000 clones, about 84% seen once. The source material was memory CD4+ T cells from PBMCs. The receptors were gathered from a young man in good health. Some clones in this sample may be carry-over from other donors' samples. Each CDR3 is given with its conserved first and last residue. Fields, in order: clone size, V gene, J gene, D gene, CDR3 DNA, CDR3 protein. The D gene is left open where the match is weak. Expanded clones are given a class, and other clones once, few, many or no size at all.

>.|TRBV5-1|TRBJ2-2|.
TGCGCCAGCAGCTTGGGAGCAGAGGCGGAGCTGTTTTTT
CASSLGAEAELFF
>.|TRBV10-1|TRBJ2-3|TRBD2
TGCGCCAGCAGTGAGAGGACTAGCGGGGGCACAGATACGCAGTATTTT
CASSERTSGGTDTQYF
>.|TRBV5-1|TRBJ2-7|TRBD2
TGCGCCAGCGGTCGACTAGCGGGGTCCTACGAGCAGTACTTC
CASGRLAGSYEQYF
>.|TRBV7-9|TRBJ2-2|TRBD2
TGTGCCAGCAGCTGGACTAGCGGCTTCACCGGGGAGCTGTTTTTT
CASSWTSGFTGELFF
>.|TRBV7-9|TRBJ2-2|.
TGTGCCAGCACCGATACGGGGGCGAACACCGGGGAGCTGTTTTTT
CASTDTGANTGELFF
>.|TRBV28|TRBJ1-3|.
TGTGCCAGCAGTACTCGGACATCGGGAAACACCATATATTTT
CASSTRTSGNTIYF
>once|TRBV7-9|TRBJ1-2|.
TGTGCCAGCAGCTTAGTCGCCGGTTCTAACTATGGCTACACCTTC
CASSLVAGSNYGYTF
>once|TRBV30|TRBJ2-3|TRBD2
TGTGCCTGGAGTGTCTCAGGCTGGCGGGAGGGCCGGGTCACAGATACGCAGTATTTT
CAWSVSGWREGRVTDTQYF
>few|TRBV4-2|TRBJ2-2|.
TGTGCCAGCAGCCATTCCGACGGGACGAACACCGGGGAGCTGTTTTTT
CASSHSDGTNTGELFF
>.|TRBV18|TRBJ1-1|TRBD1
TGTGCCAGCTCACCAGCTTGGGACAGGGGGAACACTGAAGCTTTCTTT
CASSPAWDRGNTEAFF
>few|TRBV4-2|TRBJ1-1|.
TGTGCCAGCAGCGGGGAGCGGGAAGAAGCTTTCTTT
CASSGEREEAFF
>.|TRBV10-3|TRBJ2-3|.
TGTGCCATCACCTCAGGGGGGAGGGCAGATACGCAGTATTTT
CAITSGGRADTQYF
>.|TRBV21-1|TRBJ2-3|.
TGTGCCAGCAGGGGGGGGCCACCCACAGATACGCAGTATTTT
CASRGGPPTDTQYF
>.|TRBV12-5|TRBJ2-7|TRBD2
TGTGCTAGTGCCCCCGGGGGGGGCACCTACGAGCAGTACTTC
CASAPGGGTYEQYF
>.|TRBV5-5|TRBJ1-2|.
TGTGCCAGCAGCATGGACGGGGGGCGCTACTATGGCTACACCTTC
CASSMDGGRYYGYTF
>.|TRBV9|TRBJ1-2|.
TGTGCCAGCAGCGACCGGATGGAGGGCTACACCTTC
CASSDRMEGYTF
>.|TRBV5-1|TRBJ2-1|TRBD2
TGCGCCAGCAGCCCCGGGACTAGCGGGACCTACAATGAGCAGTTCTTC
CASSPGTSGTYNEQFF
>once|TRBV9|TRBJ1-5|TRBD1
TGTGCCAGCAGCCAGGGGGGAATTAGCAATCAGCCCCAGCATTTT
CASSQGGISNQPQHF
>.|TRBV5-1|TRBJ1-2|.
TGCGCCAGCAGCTCGGCCGCCCAGGGCCGCTATGGCTACACCTTC
CASSSAAQGRYGYTF
>.|TRBV9|TRBJ2-7|.
TGTGCCAGCAGCGTAGGAGGCGGGCCCGGACCCTACGAGCAGTACTTC
CASSVGGGPGPYEQYF
>.|TRBV29-1|TRBJ2-6|TRBD1
TGCAGCGTTGGTCGGGACAGCTTGTCTGGGGCCAACGTCCTGACTTTC
CSVGRDSLSGANVLTF
>few|TRBV30|TRBJ1-1|.
TGTGCCTGGGGCCTCCGGGCCGGAGCTTTCTTT
CAWGLRAGAFF
>.|TRBV6-1|TRBJ2-7|.
TGTGCCAGCAGTGAAGAGGTGTCGGGGACGTACGAGCAGTACTTC
CASSEEVSGTYEQYF
>.|TRBV2|TRBJ1-1|TRBD1
TGTGCCAGCCGGGACAGGGGGCTTGAAGCTTTCTTT
CASRDRGLEAFF
>once|TRBV6-5|TRBJ2-7|.
TGTGCCAGCCGGTCTAGGGTGGCAGGGTACGAGCAGTACTTC
CASRSRVAGYEQYF
>.|TRBV28|TRBJ2-7|TRBD2
TGTGCCAGCAGTCTAGCGGGAGGCTACGAGCAGTACTTC
CASSLAGGYEQYF
>.|TRBV2|TRBJ1-2|TRBD1
TGTGCCAGCGGGGGGGACAGTTACTATGGCTACACCTTC
CASGGDSYYGYTF
>.|TRBV5-1|TRBJ2-3|.
TGCGCCAGCAGCTTTAACCGAGGGAACCCCACCGATACGCAGTATTTT
CASSFNRGNPTDTQYF
>.|TRBV4-3|TRBJ2-1|TRBD2
TGCGCCAGCAGCCAAGATCCTAGCGGGAGCTCCTACAATGAGCAGTTCTTC
CASSQDPSGSSYNEQFF
>.|TRBV25-1|TRBJ1-2|.
TGTGCCAGCAGTGTGGGCAATAACTATGGCTACACCTTC
CASSVGNNYGYTF
>few|TRBV11-2|TRBJ2-1|TRBD1
TGTGCCAGCAAAGGATTCCGGGACAGGGCCAACAATGAGCAGTTCTTC
CASKGFRDRANNEQFF
>.|TRBV9|TRBJ2-1|.
TGTGCCAGCAGCATCGGGACTTTTCGAACCTCCTACAATGAGCAGTTCTTC
CASSIGTFRTSYNEQFF
>.|TRBV6-5|TRBJ1-2|.
TGTGCCAGCAGTTACTCGATACGTGGGAACCCCAATGGCTACACCTTC
CASSYSIRGNPNGYTF
>once|TRBV28|TRBJ2-1|.
TGTGCCAGCAGTCCCACGGGAGGTGGGGGGGCGAGCAATGAGCAGTTCTTC
CASSPTGGGGASNEQFF
>.|TRBV7-2|TRBJ2-3|.
TGTGCCAGCAGCTTAGCGTTATTAAGGGGGAGGAGCACAGATACGCAGTATTTT
CASSLALLRGRSTDTQYF
>many|TRBV6-5|TRBJ2-6|.
TGTGCCAGCAGTTACGGGGCAGGCGCCGGGGCCAACGTCCTGACTTTC
CASSYGAGAGANVLTF
>.|TRBV5-1|TRBJ1-4|.
TGCGCCAGCAGCTTGACCCCCACTAATGAAAAACTGTTTTTT
CASSLTPTNEKLFF
>few|TRBV15|TRBJ1-1|TRBD1
TGTGCCACCAGCATCCGACAGGGAGGCTCTGAAGCTTTCTTT
CATSIRQGGSEAFF
>.|TRBV15|TRBJ2-7|TRBD2
TGTGCCACCAGCCGAGGGACTAACTACGAGCAGTACTTC
CATSRGTNYEQYF
>.|TRBV4-2|TRBJ1-1|TRBD1
TGTGCCAGCAGCCAAGATTTCGACAGGGAAAACACTGAAGCTTTCTTT
CASSQDFDRENTEAFF
>.|TRBV6-1|TRBJ1-2|TRBD1
TGTGCCAGCAGTGAAGAGGGGACAGGGATCTACGGCTACACCTTC
CASSEEGTGIYGYTF
>.|TRBV25-1|TRBJ2-3|.
TGTGCCAGCAGTGATCCGAGAGCGACTGATACGCAGTATTTT
CASSDPRATDTQYF
>.|TRBV19|TRBJ1-2|.
TGTGCCAGTAGTATTCTGGCTAACTATGGCTACACCTTC
CASSILANYGYTF
>.|TRBV7-9|TRBJ2-1|TRBD1
TGTGCCAGCAGCCCATCCTCCAGGGGGGAGCAGTTCTTC
CASSPSSRGEQFF
>.|TRBV29-1|TRBJ1-2|.
TGCAGCGCCCCTCTCTTGGGGGGTGGCTACACCTTC
CSAPLLGGGYTF